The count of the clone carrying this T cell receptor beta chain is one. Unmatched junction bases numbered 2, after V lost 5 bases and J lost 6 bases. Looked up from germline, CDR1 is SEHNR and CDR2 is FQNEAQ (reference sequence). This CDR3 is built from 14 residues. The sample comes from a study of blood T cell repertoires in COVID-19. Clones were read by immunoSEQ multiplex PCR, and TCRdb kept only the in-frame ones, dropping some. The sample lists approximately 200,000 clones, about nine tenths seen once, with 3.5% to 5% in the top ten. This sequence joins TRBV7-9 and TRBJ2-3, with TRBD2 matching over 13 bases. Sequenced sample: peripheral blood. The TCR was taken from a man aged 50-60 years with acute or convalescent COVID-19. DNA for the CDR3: TGTGCCAGCAGCCCGACTAGCGGGGGGGATACGCAGTATTTT. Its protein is CASSPTSGGDTQYF.